This T cell receptor beta chain derives from a study of monozygotic twins with inflammatory bowel disease. General study findings and limits: Lower TCRbeta diversity (inverse Simpson) was seen in IBD patients than in healthy co-twins.

Concerning this clonotype itself: Its matching antigen is unknown.

Each TCR library consumed about 3,800 ng of total RNA. Template switching introduced UMIs that contain a 6-nucleotide sample barcode. Using the 5' RACE reads, TCRdb records one entry per CDR3 protein without DNA. This specimen shows some 300,000 distinct CDR3 sequences; the ten leading clones hold approximately 5.4%. This CDR3 is 15 amino acids long. The germline V gene has CDR1 LNHDA and CDR2 SQIVND (reference sequence). This sequence was found in a human donor with ulcerative colitis or Crohn's disease, or a healthy co-twin of an affected twin (not recorded which). The sample taken for sequencing was blood. The chain carries TRBV19 and TRBJ2-7; the D gene TCRdb calls, TRBD2, cannot be checked with no DNA. The chain's CDR3 is CASSIQARDGNEQYF.